The 24 T cell receptor beta chains below come from one sample, sequenced in a study of preoperative IRX-2 immunotherapy in early breast cancer. Data came from immunoSEQ multiplex PCR; TCRdb stores just in-frame clones and leaves some out. The sample consists of around 62,000 clones, 94% of them appearing once. Treatment noted: preoperative locoregional IRX-2 cytokine immunotherapy. This specimen was taken from a patient treated with IRX-2 immunotherapy. These receptors were taken from a human donor with breast cancer.

The gene calls are TRBV15 and TRBJ2-4; the D call may be TRBD1 or TRBD2 (7 bases each). Germline CDR1 and CDR2: LNHNV and YYDKDF (reference sequence). The germline V and J ends were trimmed by 5 bases and 6 bases, with 17 bases remaining between them. The CDR3 has 15 amino acids. The CDR3 reads CATSLMQGGGNIQYF. The DNA of the CDR3 is TGTGCCACCAGCTTGATGCAGGGGGGGGGAAACATTCAGTACTTC.

The rearrangement links TRBV28 to TRBJ2-3; 8 bases line up with TRBD1. Germline trimming cut 5 bases from V and 3 bases from J; bases unmatched to any gene: 7. Germline assignment: CDR1 MDHEN and CDR2 SYDVKM. This CDR3 region has 15 residues. Here the CDR3 reads CASSPRTGRTDTQYF. As DNA, the CDR3 is TGTGCCAGCAGTCCCCGGACAGGGCGGACAGATACGCAGTATTTT.

The chain joins TRBV9 to TRBJ1-4, with D tentatively TRBD1 (5 bases). From germline, CDR1 is SGDLS and CDR2 YYNGEE. This CDR3 contains 12 residues. The V end lost 0 bases, the J end lost 8 bases, and 5 bases lay between the germline ends. This chain's CDR3 is CASSVEGEKLFF. CDR3 sequence (DNA): TGTGCCAGCAGCGTAGAGGGGGAAAAACTGTTTTTT.

The CDR3 here is CASSLRQGNTEAFF. CDR3 nucleotides: TGTGCCAGCAGCCTGAGACAGGGGAACACTGAAGCTTTCTTT. The genes are TRBV11-3 and TRBJ1-1; 7 bases agree with TRBD1. Germline trimming cut 5 bases from V and 1 base from J; bases unmatched to any gene: 4. The CDR3 runs 14 residues. Germline V lookup: CDR1 SGHNT, CDR2 YENEEA. Together with reference TRBV11-3 and TRBJ1-1, the CDR3 gives the full variable domain: EAGVVQSPRYKIIEKKQPVAFWCNPISGHNTLYWYLQNLGQGPELLIRYENEEAVDDSQLPKDRFSAERLKGVDSTLKIQPAELGDSAVYLCASSLRQGNTEAFFGQGTRLTVV.

V is TRBV13 and J is TRBJ2-7; D not certain. This CDR3 contains 13 residues. Germline CDR1 reads PRHDT; CDR2 reads FYEKMQ (reference sequence). Trimming shortened V by 6 bases and J by 3 bases, and 12 bases separated the two germline ends. CDR3 protein: CASSSPMRYEQYF. In DNA form, the CDR3 reads TGTGCCAGCAGTTCTCCTATGCGCTACGAGCAGTACTTC.

This chain links TRBV28 with TRBJ1-1; no definite D call. The CDR3 has 14 amino acids. Per the germline V gene, CDR1 is MDHEN and CDR2 is SYDVKM. V was cut by 7 bases and J by 0 bases, with 12 bases left in between. CDR3 DNA sequence: TGTGCCAGCACCCCGGTGGGTATGAACACTGAAGCTTTCTTT. Amino acids: CASTPVGMNTEAFF.

The rearrangement links TRBV7-9 to TRBJ2-3, with a possible D match to TRBD1 (6 bases). Germline V gene sequence: CDR1 SEHNR, CDR2 FQNEAQ (reference sequence). The CDR3 totals 15 residues. V shed 1 base and J shed 1 base, with 9 bases lying between them. The CDR3 reads CASSLGAGGTDTQYF. For the CDR3, the DNA is TGTGCCAGCAGCTTAGGAGCAGGGGGCACAGATACGCAGTATTTT.

This clone was detected only once. The chain is built from TRBV7-8 and TRBJ2-7; TRBD2 agrees at 8 bases. Per the germline V gene, CDR1 is SGHVS and CDR2 is FQNEAQ. V lost 2 bases, J lost 3 bases, and 9 bases stayed unmatched. The CDR3 runs 16 residues. The CDR3 sequence: CASSLTSGAPIYEQYF. DNA for the CDR3: TGTGCCAGCAGCTTAACTAGCGGAGCGCCTATCTACGAGCAGTACTTC.

This rearrangement joins TRBV2 to TRBJ2-1; unclear D gene. This CDR3 contains 15 residues. With 4 bases removed from V and 7 bases from J, the gap between germline ends came to 17 bases. Germline lookup yields CDR1 SNHLY and CDR2 FYNNEI. CDR3 nucleotides: TGTGCCAGCAGTGGACGAGCCCCTACTCTGAATGAGCAGTTCTTC. This gives the protein CASSGRAPTLNEQFF.

The chain combines TRBV7-8 with TRBJ2-2, with 8 bases aligning to TRBD2. This CDR3 has 16 amino acids. J was trimmed by 1 base and V by 5 bases; bases with no gene match: 6. Germline CDR1 is SGHVS and CDR2 is FQNEAQ. The CDR3 bases are TGTGCCAGCAGCCTGGCGGGAGGAGAGAACACCGGGGAGCTGTTTTTT. Protein sequence: CASSLAGGENTGELFF.

This chain uses TRBV5-8 with TRBJ1-5; no firm D call. Germline V gene lookup returns CDR1 SGHTS and CDR2 YDEGEE. Trimming cost V 3 bases and J 9 bases, with 13 bases left between them. This CDR3 region has 13 residues. CDR3 loop: CASSSALAGPQHF. In DNA form, the CDR3 reads TGTGCCAGCAGCTCTGCCCTGGCAGGGCCCCAGCATTTT.

V is TRBV7-8 and J is TRBJ2-7, with D possibly being TRBD1 or TRBD2 (5 bases each). The germline V gene encodes CDR1 SGHVS and CDR2 FQNEAQ. The CDR3 covers 14 residues. Trimming left V 1 base short and J 3 bases short, with 10 bases between. The CDR3 sequence: CASSLGTGLYEQYF. The CDR3 DNA sequence: TGTGCCAGCAGCTTAGGAACAGGACTCTACGAGCAGTACTTC.

The DNA for the CDR3 is TGTGCCAGCAGCCCCTCCCGGCACGACAGTCCCCTAAGCTACACCTTC. Protein product: CASSPSRHDSPLSYTF. The J gene is TRBJ1-2, the V gene TRBV5-5; maybe TRBD1 (5 bases). CDR3 length: 16 amino acids. Germline CDR1 is SGHKS and CDR2 is YYEKEE (reference sequence). Trimming took 4 bases from V and 9 from J, leaving 25 bases between them.

This clone has just one count. The rearrangement uses TRBV4-1 and TRBJ2-7; 7 bases line up with TRBD2. Germline V gene lookup returns CDR1 MGHRA and CDR2 YSYEKL. Trimming at V came to 1 base and at J to 2 bases, leaving 5 bases not matched to a gene. This CDR3 spans 15 amino acids. CDR3 in DNA: TGCGCCAGCAGCCAAGTGGGAGGGTACCCCTACGAGCAGTACTTC. It specifies CASSQVGGYPYEQYF.

This chain links TRBV9 with TRBJ1-2; weak D call: TRBD1 (5 bases). The CDR3 loop spans 15 amino acids. Germline CDR1 and CDR2: SGDLS and YYNGEE. V was shortened by 3 bases and J by 4 bases, with 16 bases between the two germline ends. CDR3 sequence: CASSGLGRGLYGYTF. The DNA for the CDR3 is TGTGCCAGCAGCGGACTCGGGAGGGGACTCTATGGCTACACCTTC.

The rearrangement joins TRBV9 to TRBJ1-4; D is uncertain. The CDR3 runs 13 residues. Trimming cost V 0 bases and J 7 bases, with 7 bases left between them. From germline, CDR1 is SGDLS and CDR2 YYNGEE. CDR3 nucleotides: TGTGCCAGCAGCGTAGACGGGATTGAAAAACTGTTTTTT. Translation: CASSVDGIEKLFF.

The rearrangement joins TRBV14 to TRBJ2-3; 9 nucleotides agree with TRBD1. V shed 6 bases, J shed 3 bases, and the junction held 7 bases outside the gene matches. The CDR3 is made up of 15 amino acids. The germline V gene has CDR1 SGHDN and CDR2 FVKESK. DNA for the CDR3: TGTGCCAGCAGTTCTACAGGGGGCGAGACAGATACGCAGTATTTT. Translation gives CASSSTGGETDTQYF.

The rearrangement uses TRBV25-1 and TRBJ1-2, with a possible D match to TRBD1 (6 bases). V lost 6 bases and J 3 bases, leaving 17 bases between the germline ends. Germline V lookup: CDR1 MGHDK, CDR2 SYGVNS. The CDR3 has 15 amino acids. The CDR3 DNA reads as TGTGCCAGCAGACCAAACAGGGCCCAGGACTATGGCTACACCTTC. This sequence encodes CASRPNRAQDYGYTF.

The genes are TRBV30 and TRBJ2-7, with D possibly being TRBD1 or TRBD2 (5 bases each). Trimming removed 2 bases from V and 3 bases from J, with 14 bases in between. Germline CDR1 GTSNPN, CDR2 SVGIG (reference sequence). This CDR3 spans 14 amino acids. The CDR3 DNA reads as TGTGCCTGGAGTTTCCGGGGCCTCCACTACGAGCAGTACTTC. Translated: CAWSFRGLHYEQYF.

The rearrangement joins TRBV28 to TRBJ2-7; possibly TRBD2 for D (5 bases). This CDR3 spans 13 amino acids. Trimming shortened V by 4 bases and J by 5 bases, and 12 bases separated the two germline ends. CDR1 is MDHEN and CDR2 is SYDVKM in the germline V gene. This CDR3 reads CASSSPLRDEQYF. As DNA, the CDR3 is TGTGCCAGCAGTTCCCCCCTGCGGGACGAGCAGTACTTC.

The CDR3 loop is CASSYSDPGELFF. The CDR3 DNA is TGTGCCAGCAGTTACTCCGACCCCGGGGAGCTGTTTTTT. This chain links TRBV27 with TRBJ2-2; unclear D gene. This CDR3 is 13 amino acids long. V lost 4 bases, J lost 6 bases, and 9 bases lay in between. Germline assignment: CDR1 MNHEY and CDR2 SMNVEV (reference sequence).

The CDR3 here is CASSTWTRETQYF. In nucleotides, the CDR3 is TGTGCCAGCAGCACTTGGACACGAGAGACCCAGTACTTC. The V gene is TRBV7-3, the J gene TRBJ2-5; TRBD1 might be the D (5 bases). The CDR3 sequence is 13 residues long. Trimming shortened V by 5 bases and J by 4 bases, and 11 bases separated the two germline ends. From germline, CDR1 is SGHTA and CDR2 FQGTGA.

This rearrangement joins TRBV6-5 to TRBJ1-2; 8 nucleotides line up with TRBD1. Germline V gene sequence: CDR1 MNHEY, CDR2 SVGAGI. The CDR3 runs 14 residues. J gave up 8 bases and V 0 bases, and 5 bases lay outside the gene matches. For the CDR3, the DNA is TGTGCCAGCAGTTACTCGTCAGGGGGCTACGGCTACACCTTC. Its protein product is CASSYSSGGYGYTF.

The rearrangement links TRBV30 to TRBJ1-2; perhaps TRBD1 as D (5 bases). Germline V gives CDR1 GTSNPN, CDR2 SVGIG (reference sequence). The ends were cut back, 3 bases at V and 1 base at J, with 9 bases in the middle. The CDR3 runs to 13 residues. CDR3 nucleotide sequence: TGTGCCTGGAGGCGAGACAGTAACTATGGCTACACCTTC. As protein: CAWRRDSNYGYTF.